This T cell receptor (beta chain) was observed in a study of T-cell memory formation after mild COVID-19. TCRdb reanalysed the 5' RACE reads using MiXCR and keeps one entry per CDR3 protein. The sample holds 550,000 to 650,000 distinct CDR3 sequences, around 16% seen once. The CDR3 is made up of 13 amino acids. The V gene lost 5 bases and the J gene lost 9 bases, with 16 bases spanning the gap. Per the germline V gene, CDR1 is SEHNR and CDR2 is FQNEAQ (reference sequence). The receptor comes from an adult woman who had mild COVID-19 (a few samples of this study predate the infection). Cell type and time point are not known. The rearrangement joins TRBV7-9 to TRBJ1-2; D gene unclear. Sample: PBMCs or a T cell subset sorted from them (not recorded which). CDR3 loop: CASSVEGAVSYTF. The DNA of the CDR3 is TGTGCCAGCAGCGTCGAGGGAGCTGTAAGCTACACCTTC.